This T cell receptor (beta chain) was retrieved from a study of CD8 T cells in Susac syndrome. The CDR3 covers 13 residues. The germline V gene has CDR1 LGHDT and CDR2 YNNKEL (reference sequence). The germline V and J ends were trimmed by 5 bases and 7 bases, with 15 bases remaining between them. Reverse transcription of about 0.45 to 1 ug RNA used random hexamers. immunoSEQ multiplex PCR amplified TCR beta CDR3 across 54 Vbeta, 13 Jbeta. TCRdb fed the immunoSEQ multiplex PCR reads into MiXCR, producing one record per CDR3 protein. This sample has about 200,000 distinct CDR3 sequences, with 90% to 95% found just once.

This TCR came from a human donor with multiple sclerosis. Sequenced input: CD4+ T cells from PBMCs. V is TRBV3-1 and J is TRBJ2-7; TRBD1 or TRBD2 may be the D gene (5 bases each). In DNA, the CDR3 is TGTGCCAGCAGCGAGGGGAGTACCGGTGAGCAGTACTTC. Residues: CASSEGSTGEQYF.